These T cell receptor beta chains were read from a single sample in a study of cytomegalovirus exposure and HLA in healthy donors. Generated by immunoSEQ multiplex PCR, the TCRdb table keeps only in-frame clones and is missing some. The sample includes about 130,000 clones, around 73% of them seen just once. The specimen was PBMCs. The receptor source for this set is a female donor in good health and CMV-seronegative. CDR3s include the opening cysteine and the closing phenylalanine or tryptophan. D genes are given only for firm matches. Where a row states a size, it is once, few, many or the class of an expanded clone; other rows omit it.

abundance | j_gene | v_gene | d_gene | CDR3aa | CDR3nt
NA | TRBJ2-2 | TRBV2 | NA | CASHPNTGELFF | TGTGCCAGCCATCCCAACACCGGGGAGCTGTTTTTT
NA | TRBJ1-5 | TRBV28 | TRBD1 | CASRTGYQPQHF | TGTGCCAGCAGGACAGGGTATCAGCCCCAGCATTTT
NA | TRBJ2-3 | TRBV7-9 | TRBD2 | CASSLLAGAVTDTQYF | TGTGCCAGCAGCTTACTAGCGGGAGCAGTAACAGATACGCAGTATTTT
NA | TRBJ2-7 | TRBV5-1 | NA | CASSPSGAAPSEQYF | TGCGCCAGCAGCCCGTCAGGGGCGGCCCCGTCCGAGCAGTACTTC
NA | TRBJ1-2 | TRBV28 | TRBD1 | CASSPYRDRASYGYTF | TGTGCCAGCAGTCCCTACCGGGACAGGGCATCCTATGGCTACACCTTC
NA | TRBJ2-3 | TRBV2 | TRBD2 | CASSRSSGRADTQYF | TGTGCCAGCAGTCGGTCTAGCGGGAGGGCAGATACGCAGTATTTT
NA | TRBJ2-2 | TRBV19 | NA | CASTGRTNTGELFF | TGTGCCAGCACCGGACGGACTAACACCGGGGAGCTGTTTTTT
once | TRBJ2-7 | TRBV6-5 | TRBD1 | CASSRQGASYEQYF | TGTGCCAGCAGTCGACAGGGGGCCTCCTACGAGCAGTACTTC
NA | TRBJ1-4 | TRBV5-4 | NA | CASSSGGGFTNEKLFF | TGTGCCAGCAGCTCTGGAGGCGGGTTCACTAATGAAAAACTGTTTTTT
NA | TRBJ2-3 | TRBV7-9 | TRBD2 | CASSFQRDRGDTQYF | TGTGCCAGCAGCTTCCAGCGGGACCGGGGAGATACGCAGTATTTT
NA | TRBJ2-3 | TRBV11-2 | NA | CASSLRWQGTDTQYF | TGTGCCAGCAGCTTACGGTGGCAGGGCACAGATACGCAGTATTTT
NA | TRBJ2-3 | TRBV6-1 | NA | CASSERDGTDTQYF | TGTGCCAGCAGTGAGCGGGACGGCACAGATACGCAGTATTTT
NA | TRBJ2-2 | TRBV18 | TRBD2 | CASSPTSSAGELFF | TGTGCCAGCTCACCGACTAGCTCGGCCGGGGAGCTGTTTTTT
NA | TRBJ1-1 | TRBV27 | NA | CASSLADLHTEAFF | TGTGCCAGCAGTTTGGCAGATCTTCACACTGAAGCTTTCTTT
few | TRBJ1-4 | TRBV7-9 | NA | CASSLEEEKLFF | TGTGCCAGCAGCCTGGAGGAGGAAAAACTGTTTTTT
NA | TRBJ1-5 | TRBV2 | NA | CASSPGVGQPQHF | TGTGCCAGCAGTCCAGGGGTAGGTCAGCCCCAGCATTTT
NA | TRBJ1-4 | TRBV28 | NA | CASTTLDRGSEKLFF | TGTGCCAGCACCACGTTGGACAGAGGAAGTGAAAAACTGTTTTTT
few | TRBJ1-5 | TRBV21-1 | NA | CASSKDRDPFREYYSNQPQHF | TGTGCCAGCAGCAAAGACCGGGATCCTTTTAGGGAGTACTATAGCAATCAGCCCCAGCATTTT
NA | TRBJ2-1 | TRBV27 | NA | CASSPTRLANNEQFF | TGTGCCAGCAGCCCAACCCGGCTAGCCAACAATGAGCAGTTCTTC
NA | TRBJ2-4 | TRBV18 | TRBD1 | CASSPTGTGVFGIQYF | TGTGCCAGCTCACCAACCGGGACAGGGGTATTCGGCATTCAGTACTTC
NA | TRBJ2-3 | TRBV9 | TRBD1 | CASRFNTGTGSDTQYF | TGTGCCAGCAGATTTAATACCGGGACAGGGAGCGATACGCAGTATTTT
few | TRBJ1-3 | TRBV30 | TRBD1 | CAWSRTGSGNTIYF | TGTGCCTGGAGCAGGACAGGCTCTGGAAACACCATATATTTT
NA | TRBJ2-1 | TRBV19 | NA | CASRGLSGNEQFF | TGTGCCAGTCGCGGCCTAAGCGGGAATGAGCAGTTCTTC
NA | TRBJ2-7 | TRBV7-2 | NA | CASSPGPSYYEQYF | TGTGCCAGCAGCCCGGGCCCTAGCTACTACGAGCAGTACTTC
NA | TRBJ2-4 | TRBV5-1 | TRBD1 | CASSLAEGGWGNIQYF | TGCGCCAGCAGCTTGGCCGAAGGGGGCTGGGGAAACATTCAGTACTTC
NA | TRBJ2-7 | TRBV5-6 | TRBD2 | CASSPGTSGYEQYF | TGTGCCAGCAGCCCGGGGACTAGCGGCTACGAGCAGTACTTC
NA | TRBJ2-5 | TRBV4-1 | NA | CASSQANRARETQYF | TGCGCCAGCAGCCAAGCTAACAGGGCACGGGAGACCCAGTACTTC